A single sample is the source of the 2 T cell receptor beta chains below, sequenced in a study of blood T cell repertoires in COVID-19. Generated by immunoSEQ multiplex PCR, the TCRdb table keeps only in-frame clones and is missing some. This table has approximately 90,000 clones, roughly 70% appearing once. Sequenced input: peripheral blood. These receptors all come from a woman older than 75 with acute or convalescent COVID-19.

The chain joins TRBV4-1 to TRBJ1-1; D is undetermined. This CDR3 comprises 16 residues. The V gene's germline CDR1 is MGHRA and CDR2 YSYEKL. V lost 0 bases and J lost 1, with 12 bases in between. The CDR3 is CASSQDPADRNTEAFF. The CDR3 nucleotides are TGCGCCAGCAGCCAAGATCCAGCGGACCGGAACACTGAAGCTTTCTTT.

The rearrangement uses TRBV6-5 and TRBJ1-6; the D is unclear. The germline gives CDR1 MNHEY, CDR2 SVGAGI. The CDR3 extends over 15 amino acids. Between the trimmed V and J ends, which lost 5 bases and 0 bases, there was a span of 8 bases. This chain's CDR3 is CASSLQSSYNSPLHF. The CDR3 nucleotides read TGTGCCAGCAGTCTACAGAGCTCCTATAATTCACCCCTCCACTTT.